This T cell receptor (beta chain) comes out of a study of T cell responses to AZD1222 COVID-19 vaccine. Overall study results and limits: The CD4 TCRs associated with vaccination extended across spike and predominated at 160-218 and 743-854.

The V and J ends lost 8 bases and 0 bases respectively, with 14 bases between them. The length of the CDR3 is 15 residues. Per the germline V gene, CDR1 is LNHDA and CDR2 is SQIVND (reference sequence). Clones were read by immunoSEQ multiplex PCR, and TCRdb kept only the in-frame ones, dropping some. Of about 96,000 clones listed, approximately 87% are singletons. Comments on this clone: Its cognate antigen is unknown.

Sequences were derived from peripheral blood, sampled on day 0 of AZD1222 vaccination. This receptor was obtained from an adult in good health. The chain couples TRBV19 to TRBJ2-1; the D gene is possibly TRBD2 (5 bases). CDR3 coding DNA: TGTGCCAGTCGAGGGCAGCGGTCCTCCTACAATGAGCAGTTCTTC. Its protein product is CASRGQRSSYNEQFF.